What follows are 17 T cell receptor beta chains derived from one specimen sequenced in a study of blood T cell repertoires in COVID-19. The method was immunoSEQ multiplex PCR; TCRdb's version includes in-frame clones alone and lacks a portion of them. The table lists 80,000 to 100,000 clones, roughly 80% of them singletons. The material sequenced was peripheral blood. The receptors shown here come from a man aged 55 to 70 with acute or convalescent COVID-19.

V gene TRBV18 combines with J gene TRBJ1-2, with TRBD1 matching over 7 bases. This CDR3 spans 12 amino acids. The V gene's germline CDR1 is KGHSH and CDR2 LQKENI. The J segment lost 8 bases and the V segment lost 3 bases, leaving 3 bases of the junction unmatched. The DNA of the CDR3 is TGTGCCAGCTCACCGACAGGGTACGGCTACACCTTC. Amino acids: CASSPTGYGYTF.

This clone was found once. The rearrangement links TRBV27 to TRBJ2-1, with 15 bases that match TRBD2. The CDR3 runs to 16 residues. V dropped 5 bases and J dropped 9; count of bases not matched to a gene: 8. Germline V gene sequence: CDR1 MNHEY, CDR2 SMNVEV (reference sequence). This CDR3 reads CASSPWTSGRESEQFF. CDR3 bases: TGTGCCAGCAGTCCTTGGACTAGCGGGAGGGAGAGTGAGCAGTTCTTC.

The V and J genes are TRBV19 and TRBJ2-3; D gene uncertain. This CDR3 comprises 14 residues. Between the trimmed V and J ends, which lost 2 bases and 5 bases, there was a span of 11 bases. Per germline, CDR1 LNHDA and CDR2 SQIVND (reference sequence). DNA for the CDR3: TGTGCCAGTAGTATATTTTATACGGGAGATACGCAGTATTTT. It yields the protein CASSIFYTGDTQYF.

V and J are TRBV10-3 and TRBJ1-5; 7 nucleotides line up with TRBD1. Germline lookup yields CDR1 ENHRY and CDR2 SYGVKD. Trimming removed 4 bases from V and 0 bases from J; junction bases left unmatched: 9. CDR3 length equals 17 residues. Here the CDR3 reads CAISVDRGTASNQPQHF. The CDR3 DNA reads TGTGCCATCAGTGTAGATCGTGGGACAGCTAGCAATCAGCCCCAGCATTTT.

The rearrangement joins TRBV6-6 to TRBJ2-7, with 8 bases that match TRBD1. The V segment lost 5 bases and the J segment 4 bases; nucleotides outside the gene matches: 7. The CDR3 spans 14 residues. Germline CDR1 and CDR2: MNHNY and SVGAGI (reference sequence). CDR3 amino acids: CASSRPGQDYEQYF. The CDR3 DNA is TGTGCCAGCAGTCGCCCGGGACAGGATTACGAGCAGTACTTC.

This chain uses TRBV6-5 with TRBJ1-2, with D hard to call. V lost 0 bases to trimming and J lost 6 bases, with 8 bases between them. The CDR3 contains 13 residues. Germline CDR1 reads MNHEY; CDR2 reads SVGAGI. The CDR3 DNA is TGTGCCAGCAGTTACTCGTTTCTCGATGGCTACACCTTC. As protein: CASSYSFLDGYTF.

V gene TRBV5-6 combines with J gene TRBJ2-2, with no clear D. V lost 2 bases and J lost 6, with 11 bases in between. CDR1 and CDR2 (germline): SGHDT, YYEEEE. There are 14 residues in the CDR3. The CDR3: CASSFPARSGELFF. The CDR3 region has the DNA TGTGCCAGCAGCTTTCCCGCGAGGTCCGGGGAGCTGTTTTTT. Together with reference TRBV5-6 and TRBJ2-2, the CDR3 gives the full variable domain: DAGVTQSPTHLIKTRGQQVTLRCSPKSGHDTVSWYQQALGQGPQFIFQYYEEEERQRGNFPDRFSGHQFPNYSSELNVNALLLGDSALYLCASSFPARSGELFFGEGSRLTVL.

CDR3 sequence: CASSLGPSGPGTDTQYF. The CDR3 nucleotides are TGCGCCAGCAGCTTGGGGCCTAGCGGCCCTGGCACAGATACGCAGTATTTT. V usage is TRBV5-1 and J usage is TRBJ2-3; 7 positions agree with TRBD2. The trim removed 0 bases at V and 1 base at J, leaving 8 bases unmatched. Per the germline V gene, CDR1 is SGHRS and CDR2 is YFSETQ. This CDR3 has 17 amino acids.

This CDR3 reads CASSIDNRQHNEQFF. The CDR3 DNA is TGTGCCAGTAGTATAGATAATAGACAGCACAATGAGCAGTTCTTC. The chain employs TRBV19 and TRBJ2-1; D perhaps matches TRBD1 (5 bases). This CDR3 comprises 15 residues. From germline, CDR1 is LNHDA and CDR2 SQIVND (reference sequence). V was clipped by 0 bases and J by 5 bases, with 11 bases between them. Filled out from reference TRBV19 and TRBJ2-1, the complete variable domain reads DGGITQSPKYLFRKEGQNVTLSCEQNLNHDAMYWYRQDPGQGLRLIYYSQIVNDFQKGDIAEGYSVSREKKESFPLTVTSAQKNPTAFYLCASSIDNRQHNEQFFGPGTRLTVL.

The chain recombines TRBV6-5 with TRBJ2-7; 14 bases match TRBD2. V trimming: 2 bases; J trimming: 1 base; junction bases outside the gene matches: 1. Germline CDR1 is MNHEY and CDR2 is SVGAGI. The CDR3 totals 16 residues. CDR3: CASSYGTSGSSYEQYF. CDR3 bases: TGTGCCAGCAGTTACGGGACTAGCGGGAGTTCCTACGAGCAGTACTTC.

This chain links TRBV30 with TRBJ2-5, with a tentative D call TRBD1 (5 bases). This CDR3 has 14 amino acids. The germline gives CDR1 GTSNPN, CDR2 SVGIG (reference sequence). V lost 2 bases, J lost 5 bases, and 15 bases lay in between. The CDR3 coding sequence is TGTGCCTGGAGTCAGGGTAGGGTGAGGGAGACCCAGTACTTC. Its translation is CAWSQGRVRETQYF.

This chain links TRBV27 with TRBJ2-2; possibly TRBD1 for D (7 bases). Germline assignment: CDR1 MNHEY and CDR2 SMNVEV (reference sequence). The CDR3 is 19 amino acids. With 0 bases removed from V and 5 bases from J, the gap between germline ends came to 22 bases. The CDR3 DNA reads TGTGCCAGCAGTTTATCGATAGTCGGGGGCAGGGGGTTTACCGGGGAGCTGTTTTTT. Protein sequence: CASSLSIVGGRGFTGELFF.

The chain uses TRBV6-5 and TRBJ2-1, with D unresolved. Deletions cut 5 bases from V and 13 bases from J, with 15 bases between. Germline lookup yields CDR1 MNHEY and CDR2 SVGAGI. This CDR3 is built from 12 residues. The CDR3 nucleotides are TGTGCCAGCAGTCCCTCACTGGAGACTCAGTTCTTC. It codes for CASSPSLETQFF.

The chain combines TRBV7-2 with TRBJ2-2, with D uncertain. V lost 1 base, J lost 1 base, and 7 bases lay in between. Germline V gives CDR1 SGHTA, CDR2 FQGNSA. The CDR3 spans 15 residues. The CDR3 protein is CASSLVGVNTGELFF. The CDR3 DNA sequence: TGTGCCAGCAGCTTAGTCGGTGTGAACACCGGGGAGCTGTTTTTT. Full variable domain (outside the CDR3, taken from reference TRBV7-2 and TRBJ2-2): GAGVSQSPSNKVTEKGKDVELRCDPISGHTALYWYRQSLGQGLEFLIYFQGNSAPDKSGLPSDRFSAERTGGSVSTLTIQRTQQEDSAVYLCASSLVGVNTGELFFGEGSRLTVL.

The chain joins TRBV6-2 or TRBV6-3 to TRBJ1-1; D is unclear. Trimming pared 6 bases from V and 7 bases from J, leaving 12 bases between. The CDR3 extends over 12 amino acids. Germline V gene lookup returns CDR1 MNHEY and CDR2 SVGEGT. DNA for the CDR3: TGTGCCAGCAGCCCCAACTCCTATGAAGCTTTCTTT. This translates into CASSPNSYEAFF.

The CDR3 is CASSKTSGRAETQYF. The CDR3 DNA reads as TGTGCCAGCAGCAAGACTAGCGGGAGGGCAGAGACCCAGTACTTC. This rearrangement joins TRBV7-2 to TRBJ2-5, with 14 bases matching TRBD2. Germline trimming cut 5 bases from V and 4 bases from J; bases unmatched to any gene: 3. CDR1 is SGHTA and CDR2 is FQGNSA in the germline V gene. The CDR3 loop spans 15 amino acids.

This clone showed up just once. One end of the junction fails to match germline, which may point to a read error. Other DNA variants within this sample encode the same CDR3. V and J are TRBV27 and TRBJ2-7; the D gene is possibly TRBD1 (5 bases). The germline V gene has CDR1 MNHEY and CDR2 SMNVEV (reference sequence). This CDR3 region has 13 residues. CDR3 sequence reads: CASQDTYSYEQYF. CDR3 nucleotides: TGCGCCAGCCAGGACACCTACAGCTACGAGCAGTACTTC.